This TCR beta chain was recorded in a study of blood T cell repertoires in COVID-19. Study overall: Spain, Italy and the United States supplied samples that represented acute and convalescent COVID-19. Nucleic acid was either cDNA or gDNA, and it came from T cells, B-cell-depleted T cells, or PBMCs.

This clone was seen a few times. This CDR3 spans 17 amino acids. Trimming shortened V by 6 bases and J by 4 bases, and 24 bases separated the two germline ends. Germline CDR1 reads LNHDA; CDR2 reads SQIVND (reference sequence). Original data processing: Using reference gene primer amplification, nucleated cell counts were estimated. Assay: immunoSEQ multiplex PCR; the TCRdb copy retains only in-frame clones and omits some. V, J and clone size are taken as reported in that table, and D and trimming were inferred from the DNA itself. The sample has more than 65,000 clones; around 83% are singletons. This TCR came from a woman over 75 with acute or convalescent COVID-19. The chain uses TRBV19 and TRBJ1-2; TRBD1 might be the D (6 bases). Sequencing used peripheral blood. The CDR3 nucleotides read TGTGCCAGTAGCCCCTCGGACGGCACAGGGAATCTCTATGGCTACACCTTC. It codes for CASSPSDGTGNLYGYTF. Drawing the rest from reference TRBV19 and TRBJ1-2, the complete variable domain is DGGITQSPKYLFRKEGQNVTLSCEQNLNHDAMYWYRQDPGQGLRLIYYSQIVNDFQKGDIAEGYSVSREKKESFPLTVTSAQKNPTAFYLCASSPSDGTGNLYGYTFGSGTRLTVV.